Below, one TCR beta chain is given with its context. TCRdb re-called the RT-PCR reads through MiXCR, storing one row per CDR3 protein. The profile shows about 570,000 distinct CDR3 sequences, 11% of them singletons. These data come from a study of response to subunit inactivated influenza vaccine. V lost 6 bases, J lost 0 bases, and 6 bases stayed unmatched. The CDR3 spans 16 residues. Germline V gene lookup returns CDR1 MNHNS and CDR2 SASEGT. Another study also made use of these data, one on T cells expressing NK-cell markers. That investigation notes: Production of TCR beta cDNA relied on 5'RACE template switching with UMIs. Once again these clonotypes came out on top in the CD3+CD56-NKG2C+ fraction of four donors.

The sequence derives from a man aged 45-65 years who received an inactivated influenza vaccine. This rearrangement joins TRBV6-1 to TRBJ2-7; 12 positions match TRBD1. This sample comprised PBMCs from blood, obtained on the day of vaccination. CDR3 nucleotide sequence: TGTGCCAGCAGCCCAAAGGGACAGGGGGCCTCCTACGAGCAGTACTTC. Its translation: CASSPKGQGASYEQYF.